Shown below are 11 T cell receptor beta chains from a single sample sequenced in a study of Tregs in tolerant kidney transplant recipients (dated by TCRdb to between 2017 and 2020). The library was made by the immunoSEQ multiplex PCR assay. TCRdb obtained this table from immuneACCESS and retained in-frame rearrangements with V and J assigned. These tables miss some clones; where compared with another copy, unresolved V genes account for less than half of the shortfall, and the remainder is unexplained. Counted in this sample were about 110,000 clones; around 87% of them appeared once. The ten largest make up just under 0.35% of the sample. This specimen's time point label, interpreted: blood sample drawn before combined kidney and bone marrow transplant. Sequences were derived from CD4+ T cells from blood, sampled before the transplant. These receptors originate from a human donor who received a combined kidney and bone marrow transplant.

The gene calls are TRBV6-4 and TRBJ1-1; D call uncertain. This CDR3 has 13 amino acids. V shed 6 bases and J shed 0 bases, with 8 bases lying between them. Germline lookup yields CDR1 MRHNA and CDR2 SNTAGT. CDR3 loop: CASRQIMNTEAFF. The CDR3 DNA is TGTGCCAGCAGACAGATTATGAACACTGAAGCTTTCTTT.

This chain links TRBV28 with TRBJ2-7; D possibly corresponds to TRBD2 (7 bases). This CDR3 is built from 16 residues. The germline CDR1 and CDR2 sequences are MDHEN and SYDVKM. Between the trimmed V and J ends, which lost 4 bases and 7 bases, there was a span of 23 bases. CDR3 region: CASSSLGPGGSGEQYF. CDR3 in DNA: TGTGCCAGCAGTTCTCTAGGACCGGGGGGCTCGGGGGAGCAGTACTTC.

The rearrangement links TRBV2 to TRBJ2-2; 9 positions agree with TRBD2. V dropped 6 bases and J dropped 5; count of bases not matched to a gene: 13. CDR3 length equals 17 residues. Germline V CDR1 and CDR2: SNHLY, FYNNEI. Written as DNA, the CDR3 is TGTGCCAGCAGCTCCGAACCTAGCGGGATAGGGACCGGGGAGCTGTTTTTT. This sequence encodes CASSSEPSGIGTGELFF.

This chain uses TRBV7-9 with TRBJ2-7; TRBD1 is a possible D gene (5 bases). The V end was cut by 1 base, the J end by 12 bases, with 13 bases between. CDR3 size: 12 residues. In germline, CDR1 is SEHNR, CDR2 FQNEAQ (reference sequence). CDR3 coding DNA: TGTGCCAGCAGCTTAGACAGTGACAGCTCGTACTTC. Translated: CASSLDSDSSYF. Full variable domain (remainder filled in from reference TRBV7-9 and TRBJ2-7): DTGVSQNPRHKITKRGQNVTFRCDPISEHNRLYWYRQTLGQGPEFLTYFQNEAQLEKSRLLSDRFSAERPKGSFSTLEIQRTEQGDSAMYLCASSLDSDSSYFGPGTRLTVT.

This sequence joins TRBV7-2 and TRBJ2-2; 8 bases map to TRBD2. V shed 0 bases and J 4 bases; nucleotides not matched to a gene: 4. Germline loops: CDR1 SGHTA, CDR2 FQGNSA. CDR3 length: 16 amino acids. This CDR3 reads CASSLAAGAVTGELFF. In DNA form, the CDR3 reads TGTGCCAGCAGCTTAGCAGCGGGGGCCGTCACCGGGGAGCTGTTTTTT.

The rearrangement joins TRBV9 to TRBJ1-2, with 7 bases matching TRBD1. The CDR3 sequence is 14 residues long. Germline CDR1 and CDR2: SGDLS and YYNGEE. Trimming removed 6 bases from V and 9 bases from J; junction bases left unmatched: 14. CDR3 amino acids: CASTPGQYERSYTF. The CDR3 DNA sequence: TGTGCCAGCACGCCGGGACAGTACGAAAGGAGCTACACCTTC.

The J gene is TRBJ2-1, the V gene TRBV7-2; a weak D match, TRBD2 (6 bases). The CDR3 spans 19 residues. The V gene lost 1 base and the J gene lost 0 bases, with 19 bases spanning the gap. Germline V gene data show CDR1 as SGHTA and CDR2 as FQGNSA. CDR3 bases: TGTGCCAGCAGCTTAGGAAAGACTAGATTTGCGAGCTCCTACAATGAGCAGTTCTTC. Amino acids: CASSLGKTRFASSYNEQFF.

This chain connects TRBV5-1 to TRBJ2-5, with 10 bases lining up with TRBD1. Germline V lookup: CDR1 SGHRS, CDR2 YFSETQ. J lost 3 bases, V lost 2 bases, and 10 bases had no gene match. The length of the CDR3 is 17 residues. DNA for the CDR3: TGCGCCAGCAGCTTCCAAGGGGGGACAGGGGCCAAAGAGACCCAGTACTTC. It yields the protein CASSFQGGTGAKETQYF.

A single count supports this clone. This CDR3 reads CASSLHYEQYF. For the CDR3, the DNA is TGTGCCAGCAGCTTACACTACGAGCAGTACTTC. The chain joins TRBV7-2 to TRBJ2-7; D is unclear. V lost 2 bases, J lost 3 bases, and 2 bases lay in between. The V gene's germline CDR1 is SGHTA and CDR2 FQGNSA. The CDR3 has 11 residues.

For the CDR3, the DNA is TGTGCCAGCAGTGGAACAGGGAGATCCTACGAGCAGTACTTC. This encodes CASSGTGRSYEQYF. The rearrangement joins TRBV2 to TRBJ2-7; TRBD1 might be the D (6 bases). Germline V gives CDR1 SNHLY, CDR2 FYNNEI. Trimming stripped 4 bases from V and 1 base from J, with 11 bases between. The CDR3 covers 14 residues. The full variable domain, in which reference TRBV2 and TRBJ2-7 provide the parts outside the CDR3, is EPEVTQTPSHQVTQMGQEVILRCVPISNHLYFYWYRQILGQKVEFLVSFYNNEISEKSEIFDDQFSVERPDGSNFTLKIRSTKLEDSAMYFCASSGTGRSYEQYFGPGTRLTVT.

This rearrangement joins TRBV25-1 to TRBJ1-1; D unclear. Germline CDR1 is MGHDK and CDR2 is SYGVNS. The CDR3 sequence is 13 residues long. V lost 6 bases to trimming and J lost 0 bases, with 8 bases between them. CDR3 sequence: CASSRGLNTEAFF. The CDR3 region has the DNA TGTGCCAGCAGCAGAGGGCTGAACACTGAAGCTTTCTTT.